The clone carrying this T cell receptor beta chain was seen a handful of times. This table comes from immunoSEQ multiplex PCR, and its TCRdb copy is limited to in-frame clones, with some not included. The repertoire holds around 2.5 million clones, with roughly 93% as singletons. The data were taken from a study of shared clonotypes between healthy human individuals. The trim removed 3 bases at V and 3 bases at J, leaving 5 bases unmatched. CDR3 length: 14 residues. Per the germline V gene, CDR1 is GTSNPN and CDR2 is SVGIG (reference sequence). The sequence was collected from a man between 18 and 35 years old in good health. Some clones in this sample may be carry-over from other donors' samples. V gene TRBV30 combines with J gene TRBJ1-1, with 9 bases matching TRBD1. The sample taken for sequencing was naive CD4+ T cells from PBMCs. Subset of the sample: CD45RA+ positively selected. DNA for the CDR3: TGTGCCTGGAGCGCACGGGACAGGGACACTGAAGCTTTCTTT. This encodes CAWSARDRDTEAFF.